A selection of T cell receptor beta chains follows, all from one sample in a study of cytomegalovirus exposure and HLA in healthy donors. TCRdb's table, derived via immunoSEQ multiplex PCR, lists solely in-frame clones and lacks some. The sample consists of approximately 110,000 clones, roughly 73% of them appearing once. What was sequenced was PBMCs. All receptors derive from a woman aged 25 to 45 in good health and CMV-seronegative. The CDR3 runs from the conserved cysteine through the conserved F or W. The order of the fields is CDR3 DNA, CDR3 protein, V gene, clone size, D gene, J gene. A D gene is named only where the DNA matches it firmly. Clone size is shown for a subset of rows, as once, few, many or a class of expanded clone.

TGTGCCAGCAGCGTTTCCTCGGGACAGGGGTCAGATACGCAGTATTTT	CASSVSSGQGSDTQYF	TRBV9	NA	TRBD1	TRBJ2-3
TGTGCCAGCACCCTGGGGACTACAGATACGCAGTATTTT	CASTLGTTDTQYF	TRBV9	NA	NA	TRBJ2-3
TGTGCCAGCAGCCCCACCGTGCCCGGTGGCTCTGGGGCCAACGTCCTGACTTTC	CASSPTVPGGSGANVLTF	TRBV7-2	NA	NA	TRBJ2-6
TGTGCCAGCAGCCCCCCAGTGCCATATGTAATCTACGAGCAGTACTTC	CASSPPVPYVIYEQYF	TRBV28	NA	NA	TRBJ2-7
TGTGCCAGCAGCGTGTCAGGAATGGGCATGGATGAAGCTTTCTTT	CASSVSGMGMDEAFF	TRBV9	NA	NA	TRBJ1-1
TGTGCCTGGAGTGTAACTACCGGCTACGAGCAGTACTTC	CAWSVTTGYEQYF	TRBV30	NA	NA	TRBJ2-7
TGTGCCAGCAGTGAAGGACTAGCGGGGAGATACAATGAGCAGTTCTTC	CASSEGLAGRYNEQFF	TRBV6-1	NA	TRBD2	TRBJ2-1
TGCGCCAGCAGCCAAGATTTTCGACACCGTACTAATGAAAAACTGTTTTTT	CASSQDFRHRTNEKLFF	TRBV4-3	few	NA	TRBJ1-4
TGTGCCAGCAGAGGGACTAGCGGCTACAATGAGCAGTTCTTC	CASRGTSGYNEQFF	TRBV2	NA	TRBD2	TRBJ2-1
TGTGCCAGCAGCCTAGCGGGAGCCACAGATACGCAGTATTTT	CASSLAGATDTQYF	TRBV5-4	NA	TRBD2	TRBJ2-3
TGTGCCAGCAGCTTGGGTCGGGGCGGAGGGAATGAGCAGTTCTTC	CASSLGRGGGNEQFF	TRBV5-4	NA	NA	TRBJ2-1
TGTGCCAGTAGTATTGGGACTAGCGGGGCAGATACGCAGTATTTT	CASSIGTSGADTQYF	TRBV19	NA	TRBD2	TRBJ2-3
TGTGCCAGCAGCTCAGTCGGACAGGGGGGCTATGGCTACACCTTC	CASSSVGQGGYGYTF	TRBV7-8	NA	TRBD1	TRBJ1-2
TGCGCCAGCAGCCAAGCGGACAGGGCTTACGAGCAGTACTTC	CASSQADRAYEQYF	TRBV4-3	NA	TRBD1	TRBJ2-7
TGTGCCAGCAGCCCCCTGGGACAGGGAGACACCATATATTTT	CASSPLGQGDTIYF	TRBV6-6	NA	TRBD1	TRBJ1-3
TGTGCCAGCAGTGAAGCGCTTTGGGGGGGTTGGGAAAAACTGTTTTTT	CASSEALWGGWEKLFF	TRBV2	NA	NA	TRBJ1-4
TGTGCCAGCACCCGACAGGGCCTCTACGAGCAGTACTTC	CASTRQGLYEQYF	TRBV27	NA	TRBD1	TRBJ2-7
TGCGCCAGCAGCCAACAAGAGGAGGGTGAAGCTTTCTTT	CASSQQEEGEAFF	TRBV4-3	NA	NA	TRBJ1-1
TGTGCCTGGACTTCCTTTGGAGGGGCCCTCTCTGGAAACACCATATATTTT	CAWTSFGGALSGNTIYF	TRBV30	NA	NA	TRBJ1-3
TGTGCCAGCAGCCCCCCGGGGTTCATCGGTGAGCAGTTCTTC	CASSPPGFIGEQFF	TRBV11-2	NA	NA	TRBJ2-1
TGTGCCAGCAGTGAAGCGGGACAGTATGAAGCTTTCTTT	CASSEAGQYEAFF	TRBV6-1	NA	TRBD1	TRBJ1-1
TGTGCCTGGAGAATCTCGGGACTAGACAATGAGCAGTTCTTC	CAWRISGLDNEQFF	TRBV30	NA	TRBD2	TRBJ2-1
TGCGCCAGCAGCTTACCAGGTCTCACTGAAGCTTTCTTT	CASSLPGLTEAFF	TRBV5-1	NA	NA	TRBJ1-1
TGTGCCAGCAGCCCTACGACAGGGGGGAACTATGGCTACACCTTC	CASSPTTGGNYGYTF	TRBV11-3	NA	TRBD1	TRBJ1-2
TGTGCCAGCAGCCCAACAGCGGGAGGGTGGGAGACCCAGTACTTC	CASSPTAGGWETQYF	TRBV9	few	TRBD2	TRBJ2-5
TGTGCCTGGAGCCCCGCGGGACAGCTAAATCAGCCCCAGCATTTT	CAWSPAGQLNQPQHF	TRBV30	NA	TRBD1	TRBJ1-5
TGTGCCAGCAGTTACTCAATGAGAGCGGTCGCTGAAGCTTTCTTT	CASSYSMRAVAEAFF	TRBV6-5	NA	NA	TRBJ1-1
TGTGCCAGCACAGGATGGACTAGCGGGGGGACTGCCTACGAGCAGTACTTC	CASTGWTSGGTAYEQYF	TRBV5-4	NA	TRBD2	TRBJ2-7
TGTGCCAGCAGCTACCGGGACAGGTTCTACGAGCAGTACTTC	CASSYRDRFYEQYF	TRBV27	NA	TRBD1	TRBJ2-7
TGTGCCAGCAGTTTGGGCAATAACTATGGCTACACCTTC	CASSLGNNYGYTF	TRBV28	NA	NA	TRBJ1-2
TGTGCAAGTCAGGGGGGAACATATGGCTACACCTTC	CASQGGTYGYTF	TRBV6-6	NA	TRBD1	TRBJ1-2
TGCAGCGCCTCAGACAGGGGGCGAAACGAGCAGTACTTC	CSASDRGRNEQYF	TRBV29-1	NA	TRBD1	TRBJ2-7
TGTGCCAGCAGCCTGGAACAGCACAGGAGCTCCTACGAGCAGTACTTC	CASSLEQHRSSYEQYF	TRBV7-6	few	NA	TRBJ2-7
TGCAGCGTCATTTACGACAGTAGCAATCAGCCCCAGCATTTT	CSVIYDSSNQPQHF	TRBV29-1	few	NA	TRBJ1-5
TGCAGCGTGACCGGGACAGGGCGCCTCGGCAATGAGCAGTTCTTC	CSVTGTGRLGNEQFF	TRBV29-1	NA	TRBD1	TRBJ2-1
TGTGCCGTCTCACAGGGGAACTATGGCTACACCTTC	CAVSQGNYGYTF	TRBV10-3	few	TRBD1	TRBJ1-2
TGTGCCAGCAGCTTCAGAACTAACAGGGGGGGTGAAGCTTTCTTT	CASSFRTNRGGEAFF	TRBV7-8	NA	TRBD1	TRBJ1-1
TGTGCCAGCAGCCCGATCGCGATGAACACTGAAGCTTTCTTT	CASSPIAMNTEAFF	TRBV6-5	NA	NA	TRBJ1-1
TGTGCCAGCAGCTACGCTAGCGGGGGGTACCAAGAGACCCAGTACTTC	CASSYASGGYQETQYF	TRBV9	NA	TRBD2	TRBJ2-5
TGTGCCAGCGCAGGCACAGATACGCAGTATTTT	CASAGTDTQYF	TRBV6-6	NA	NA	TRBJ2-3
TGCGCCAGCAGCGCGGGTAGCACAGATACGCAGTATTTT	CASSAGSTDTQYF	TRBV5-1	NA	NA	TRBJ2-3
TGTGCCAGCTCACCAGGCAGTGGCACTGAAGCTTTCTTT	CASSPGSGTEAFF	TRBV18	NA	NA	TRBJ1-1
TGTGCCATCAGTGACGGACAAGGAAACACTGAAGCTTTCTTT	CAISDGQGNTEAFF	TRBV10-3	NA	NA	TRBJ1-1
TGCAGCGTGGGTCTTGGACTAGCGGTGGAGACCCAGTACTTC	CSVGLGLAVETQYF	TRBV29-1	NA	TRBD2	TRBJ2-5
TGCAGCTACACTGGAGGGACAGCGAACACTGAAGCTTTCTTT	CSYTGGTANTEAFF	TRBV29-1	NA	TRBD1	TRBJ1-1
TGTGCCAGTGGACTAGGCGAGCTGTTTTTT	CASGLGELFF	TRBV2	NA	TRBD2	TRBJ2-2
TGCAGCGTAGTCGGACAGGGGAAGTCCAATGAGCAGTTCTTC	CSVVGQGKSNEQFF	TRBV29-1	NA	TRBD1	TRBJ2-1
TGTGCCGGCGGTTCCCCGGGAGGTGTAAAACTGTTTTTT	CAGGSPGGVKLFF	TRBV6-1	NA	NA	TRBJ1-4
TGCGCCAGCAGTTGGGGGACAGGGGTATCGGATGAGCAGTTCTTC	CASSWGTGVSDEQFF	TRBV10-1	few	TRBD1	TRBJ2-1
TGTGCCTGGACTTCCCCCGGGCAGGGACAGTACTTC	CAWTSPGQGQYF	TRBV30	NA	NA	TRBJ2-7
TGTGCCAGCAGAGTGACAGGGGATCGTCAGCCCCAGCATTTT	CASRVTGDRQPQHF	TRBV7-2	NA	TRBD1	TRBJ1-5
TGTGCCAGTAGTCTAACAGGGTTGGGCACTGAAGCTTTCTTT	CASSLTGLGTEAFF	TRBV19	NA	NA	TRBJ1-1
TGTGCCAGCAGCCAACAGGCGTACAATGAGCAGTTCTTC	CASSQQAYNEQFF	TRBV14	NA	NA	TRBJ2-1
TGTGCCAGCTCGGAGCAGGAGGCCTACGAGCAGTACTTC	CASSEQEAYEQYF	TRBV18	few	NA	TRBJ2-7
TGTGCCAGCAGTTTCAGGGGTCAGCCCCAGCATTTT	CASSFRGQPQHF	TRBV27	NA	NA	TRBJ1-5
TGTGCCAGCAGCTTGGTGCGGGGGAACACTGAAGCTTTCTTT	CASSLVRGNTEAFF	TRBV7-9	NA	NA	TRBJ1-1
TGTGCCAGCGAGGACAACAAGTTAGCCAAAAACATTCAGTACTTC	CASEDNKLAKNIQYF	TRBV7-9	NA	NA	TRBJ2-4
TGTGCCAGCAGTGTAGCGACCGGGGGTACGCAGTATTTT	CASSVATGGTQYF	TRBV6-5	NA	NA	TRBJ2-3
TGTGCCATCAGTGAGTCGACTACCACAGATACGCAGTATTTT	CAISESTTTDTQYF	TRBV10-3	NA	NA	TRBJ2-3
TGTGCCAGCAGCTTGGCCGGGACAGGGGGTCTCAATGAGCAGTTCTTC	CASSLAGTGGLNEQFF	TRBV5-4	NA	TRBD1	TRBJ2-1